A single sample gave rise to the 22 T cell receptor beta chains below, sequenced in a study of T cell responses to AZD1222 COVID-19 vaccine. Assay used: immunoSEQ multiplex PCR; TCRdb lists only in-frame clones, some missing. The profile shows tens of thousands of clones, roughly 90% of them singletons. The sample was peripheral blood, taken on day 0 of MenACWY control vaccination. The receptors were sampled from an adult in good health.

The V call is TRBV7-7, the J call TRBJ2-3; 10 bases fit TRBD2. The CDR3 has 17 amino acids. Germline trimming cut 4 bases from V and 6 bases from J; bases unmatched to any gene: 13. Germline V gene sequence: CDR1 SSHAT, CDR2 FNYEAQ (reference sequence). This CDR3 is CASSSGGLAGAPDTQYF. CDR3 bases: TGTGCCAGCAGCTCGGGGGGGCTAGCGGGAGCTCCGGATACGCAGTATTTT.

This rearrangement joins TRBV7-2 to TRBJ2-1; 7 nucleotides agree with TRBD1. The CDR3 spans 16 residues. The V gene's germline CDR1 is SGHTA and CDR2 FQGNSA. Trimming at V came to 3 bases and at J to 5 bases, leaving 10 bases not matched to a gene. The CDR3 region is CASSFNPWDSNNEQFF. CDR3 coding DNA: TGTGCCAGCAGCTTCAATCCGTGGGACAGCAACAATGAGCAGTTCTTC.

The chain links TRBV15 to TRBJ2-1; 13 nucleotides line up with TRBD2. Unmatched junction bases numbered 3, after V lost 2 bases and J lost 8 bases. This CDR3 is 15 amino acids long. The germline V gene has CDR1 LNHNV and CDR2 YYDKDF (reference sequence). The CDR3 loop is CATSRTSGRADEQFF. As DNA, the CDR3 is TGTGCCACCAGCAGAACTAGCGGGAGGGCCGATGAGCAGTTCTTC.

The chain uses TRBV20-1 and TRBJ1-4, with 8 positions matching TRBD1. The CDR3 is 15 amino acids. The trim removed 3 bases at V and 7 bases at J, leaving 10 bases unmatched. Germline V gene sequence: CDR1 DFQATT, CDR2 SNEGSKA (reference sequence). CDR3 protein: CSASWSGQGGEKLFF. In nucleotides, the CDR3 is TGCAGTGCTAGTTGGTCCGGACAGGGAGGTGAAAAACTGTTTTTT.

This chain uses TRBV7-2 with TRBJ1-2, with D possibly matching TRBD1 (6 bases). The V gene lost 5 bases and the J gene lost 5 bases, with 15 bases spanning the gap. The V gene's germline CDR1 is SGHTA and CDR2 FQGNSA. The CDR3 extends over 14 amino acids. CDR3 region: CASSRGQKSYGYTF. The CDR3 bases are TGTGCCAGCAGCCGTGGACAGAAGTCTTATGGCTACACCTTC. Variable domain in full (rest from reference TRBV7-2 and TRBJ1-2): GAGVSQSPSNKVTEKGKDVELRCDPISGHTALYWYRQSLGQGLEFLIYFQGNSAPDKSGLPSDRFSAERTGGSVSTLTIQRTQQEDSAVYLCASSRGQKSYGYTFGSGTRLTVV.

The CDR3 DNA reads TGCGCCAGCAGCCAGTCCTCAGGGGGCGCGGGTGCTGAAGCTTTCTTT. Encoded protein: CASSQSSGGAGAEAFF. The V and J genes are TRBV4-3 and TRBJ1-1; the match to TRBD1 covers 8 bases. Germline assignment: CDR1 LGHNA and CDR2 YSLEER. V shed 3 bases, J shed 6 bases, and the junction held 12 bases outside the gene matches. CDR3 size: 16 residues.

This clone appeared a single time. This chain links TRBV2 with TRBJ1-2; weak D call: TRBD1 (5 bases). This CDR3 is 13 amino acids long. The V end lost 2 bases, the J end lost 8 bases, and 12 bases lay between the germline ends. Germline V CDR1 and CDR2: SNHLY, FYNNEI. The CDR3 region is CASSEPGVDGYTF. Written as DNA, the CDR3 is TGTGCCAGCAGTGAACCGGGGGTGGACGGCTACACCTTC.

V gene TRBV7-9 combines with J gene TRBJ1-2, with TRBD1 identical over 11 bases. Losses at the gene ends were 5 bases for V and 2 bases for J; bases not matched to a gene: 4. Germline CDR1 is SEHNR and CDR2 is FQNEAQ (reference sequence). The CDR3 extends over 15 amino acids. The DNA for the CDR3 is TGTGCCAGCAGCCGGGGGACAGGGGGGAACTATGGCTACACCTTC. Translated: CASSRGTGGNYGYTF.

The chain has TRBV28 and TRBJ1-4; D perhaps matches TRBD1 (5 bases). CDR1 and CDR2 from the germline V gene are MDHEN and SYDVKM. There are 13 residues in the CDR3. V was trimmed by 7 bases and J by 7 bases, leaving 13 bases between them. The CDR3 DNA is TGTGCCAGCAAGGGACCGTCGATTGAAAAACTGTTTTTT. It translates to CASKGPSIEKLFF.

V is TRBV28 and J is TRBJ2-7; 7 bases map to TRBD1. Per germline, CDR1 MDHEN and CDR2 SYDVKM. V lost 4 bases to trimming and J lost 2 bases; unmatched junction nucleotides: 5. The CDR3 loop spans 14 amino acids. Written as DNA, the CDR3 is TGTGCCAGCAGTTCCGCAGGGGGTCCCTACGAGCAGTACTTC. This translates into CASSSAGGPYEQYF.

The CDR3 loop is CASSLTGNTGELFF. CDR3 DNA: TGTGCCAGCAGTTTGACGGGGAACACCGGGGAGCTGTTTTTT. This sequence joins TRBV28 and TRBJ2-2; D is unclear. The CDR3 covers 14 residues. Trimming stripped 3 bases from V and 1 base from J, with 6 bases between. Per germline, CDR1 MDHEN and CDR2 SYDVKM.

For this clone: Other DNA sequences in the sample encode the same CDR3. The rearrangement joins TRBV3-1 (or the pseudogene TRBV3-2) to TRBJ1-3; D gene uncertain. The CDR3 runs to 14 residues. V was clipped by 0 bases and J by 0 bases, with 3 bases between them. The germline gives CDR1 LGHDT, CDR2 YNNKEL (reference sequence). The CDR3 loop reads CASSQEVSGNTIYF. Written as DNA, the CDR3 is TGTGCCAGCAGCCAAGAGGTCTCTGGAAACACCATATATTTT.

In this sample, this clone turned up once. The V and J genes are TRBV19 and TRBJ1-6; 7 bases fit TRBD1. This CDR3 spans 14 amino acids. Trimming removed 11 bases from V and 0 bases from J; junction bases left unmatched: 4. CDR1 is LNHDA and CDR2 is SQIVND in the germline V gene (reference sequence). CDR3 sequence reads: CAVGGSSYNSPLHF. The CDR3 DNA sequence: TGTGCCGTAGGGGGCAGCTCCTATAATTCACCCCTCCACTTT.

This clone appeared a single time. The CDR3 DNA is TGTGCCAGCAGTTCCCGAGAGGGGAATCAGCCCCAGCATTTT. Protein sequence: CASSSREGNQPQHF. The V gene is TRBV6-5, the J gene TRBJ1-5; perhaps TRBD1 as D (5 bases). CDR1 and CDR2 (germline): MNHEY, SVGAGI. The CDR3 runs 14 residues. Trimming shortened V by 4 bases and J by 4 bases, and 11 bases separated the two germline ends.

This chain connects TRBV5-4 to TRBJ2-3; D call uncertain. The germline CDR1 and CDR2 sequences are SGHNT and YYREEE (reference sequence). V lost 3 bases, J lost 4 bases, and 9 bases lay in between. CDR3 length equals 13 residues. CDR3 amino acids: CASSSAMSDTQYF. In nucleotides, the CDR3 is TGTGCCAGCAGCTCGGCGATGTCAGATACGCAGTATTTT.

The chain combines TRBV7-3 with TRBJ1-4; tentative D call: TRBD1 (6 bases). The germline V gene has CDR1 SGHTA and CDR2 FQGTGA. The CDR3 loop spans 13 amino acids. The V and J ends lost 4 bases and 7 bases respectively, with 10 bases between them. This CDR3 is CASSSGAFEKLFF. CDR3 DNA sequence: TGTGCCAGCAGCTCGGGGGCTTTTGAAAAACTGTTTTTT.

V and J are TRBV2 and TRBJ1-3; the D is unclear. The length of the CDR3 is 12 residues. CDR1 SNHLY and CDR2 FYNNEI come from the germline V gene. The germline V and J ends were trimmed by 4 bases and 12 bases, with 13 bases remaining between them. DNA for the CDR3: TGTGCCAGCAGTGTTCTTTGGGGTAGCATATATTTT. Translated: CASSVLWGSIYF.

The chain is built from TRBV10-3 and TRBJ1-2; maybe TRBD1 (5 bases). The ends were cut back, 6 bases at V and 3 bases at J, with 14 bases in the middle. The CDR3 consists of 14 residues. Germline CDR1 is ENHRY and CDR2 is SYGVKD. The CDR3 spells CAISKPPGDYGYTF. In DNA form, the CDR3 reads TGTGCCATCAGCAAACCCCCGGGGGACTATGGCTACACCTTC.

J is TRBJ2-7 and V is TRBV28, with 11 bases fitting TRBD1. CDR1 is MDHEN, CDR2 SYDVKM, per germline. V shed 7 bases, J shed 5 bases, and the junction held 25 bases outside the gene matches. The length of the CDR3 is 20 residues. The CDR3 here is CASNTLVPLEGQGALHEQYF. CDR3 in DNA: TGTGCCAGCAACACCTTAGTCCCCTTAGAAGGACAGGGGGCTCTCCACGAGCAGTACTTC. Full variable domain (outside the CDR3, taken from reference TRBV28 and TRBJ2-7): DVKVTQSSRYLVKRTGEKVFLECVQDMDHENMFWYRQDPGLGLRLIYFSYDVKMKEKGDIPEGYSVSREKKERFSLILESASTNQTSMYLCASNTLVPLEGQGALHEQYFGPGTRLTVT.

The count of this clone is one. The chain has TRBV2 and TRBJ2-1; 15 nucleotides align to TRBD2. The germline V gene has CDR1 SNHLY and CDR2 FYNNEI. The J segment lost 5 bases and the V segment lost 8 bases, leaving 1 base of the junction unmatched. This CDR3 has 14 residues. The CDR3 DNA reads as TGTGCCAGCGGACTAGCGGGAGGGAACAATGAGCAGTTCTTC. This translates into CASGLAGGNNEQFF. Together with reference TRBV2 and TRBJ2-1, the CDR3 gives the full variable domain: EPEVTQTPSHQVTQMGQEVILRCVPISNHLYFYWYRQILGQKVEFLVSFYNNEISEKSEIFDDQFSVERPDGSNFTLKIRSTKLEDSAMYFCASGLAGGNNEQFFGPGTRLTVL.

V and J are TRBV5-4 and TRBJ2-3; D gene unclear. This CDR3 spans 14 amino acids. The V gene lost 3 bases and the J gene lost 6 bases, with 14 bases spanning the gap. Germline V gives CDR1 SGHNT, CDR2 YYREEE (reference sequence). CDR3 DNA: TGTGCCAGCAGCTACGTGACCGAGCTCGATACGCAGTATTTT. Protein product: CASSYVTELDTQYF.

The chain employs TRBV6-2 or TRBV6-3 and TRBJ2-7, with 16 bases that match TRBD2. The CDR3 sequence is 17 residues long. V was pared by 4 bases and J by 3 bases, with 6 bases of the junction left unmatched. The germline V gene has CDR1 MNHEY and CDR2 SVGEGT. CDR3 region: CASSSGTSGRAFYEQYF. As DNA, the CDR3 is TGTGCCAGCAGTTCCGGGACTAGCGGGAGGGCTTTCTACGAGCAGTACTTC.